The sequence of this TCR beta chain was determined in a study of blood T cell repertoires in COVID-19. Only in-frame clones appear in the TCRdb table, and some are missing; sequencing was by immunoSEQ multiplex PCR. Seen here are about 170,000 clones, approximately 86% observed once, and the top ten hold around 3.3%. Material: peripheral blood. This sequence originates from a man aged 65-85 years with acute or convalescent COVID-19.

For the CDR3, the DNA is TGTGCCAGCAGTTTAGTCCCATTGGGGGCTGGGTATGGCTACACCTTC. Its translation is CASSLVPLGAGYGYTF. The chain employs TRBV28 and TRBJ1-2; a weak D match, TRBD1 (6 bases). CDR1 is MDHEN, CDR2 SYDVKM, per germline. V lost 2 bases to trimming and J lost 5 bases, with 18 bases between them. The CDR3 totals 16 residues.